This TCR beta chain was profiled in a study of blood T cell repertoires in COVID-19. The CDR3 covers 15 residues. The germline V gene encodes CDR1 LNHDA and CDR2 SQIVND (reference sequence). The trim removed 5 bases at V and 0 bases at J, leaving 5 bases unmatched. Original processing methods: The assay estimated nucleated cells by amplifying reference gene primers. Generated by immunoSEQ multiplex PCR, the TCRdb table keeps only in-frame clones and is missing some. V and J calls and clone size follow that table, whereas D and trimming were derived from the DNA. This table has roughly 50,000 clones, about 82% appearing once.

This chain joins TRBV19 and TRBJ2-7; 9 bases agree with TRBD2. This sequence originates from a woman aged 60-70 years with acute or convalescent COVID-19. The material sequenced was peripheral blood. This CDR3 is CASSPTLAGSYEQYF. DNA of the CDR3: TGTGCCAGTAGTCCGACACTAGCGGGCTCCTACGAGCAGTACTTC.